Following are 4 T cell receptor beta chains from one sample sequenced in a study of blood T cell repertoires in COVID-19. Generated by immunoSEQ multiplex PCR, the TCRdb table keeps only in-frame clones and is missing some. Of fewer than 250,000 clones listed, around 80% are singletons. Sequencing used peripheral blood. The receptors were sampled from a woman aged 80 or over with COVID-19, enrolled during active disease.

This rearrangement joins TRBV29-1 to TRBJ1-4; possible D gene TRBD1, 6 bases. V lost 7 bases, J lost 8 bases, and 20 bases lay in between. This CDR3 is built from 14 residues. The germline V gene has CDR1 SQVTM and CDR2 ANQGSEA. CDR3 protein: CSAPDPHQGEKLFF. CDR3 nucleotide sequence: TGCAGCGCCCCCGACCCGCACCAGGGGGAAAAACTGTTTTTT.

The CDR3 DNA follows: TGTGCCAGCGGGCAGACCTTCACTGAAGCTTTCTTT. This sequence encodes CASGQTFTEAFF. V and J are TRBV28 and TRBJ1-1; D remains unclear. CDR1 is MDHEN, CDR2 SYDVKM, per germline. CDR3 size: 12 residues. V lost 8 bases and J 4 bases, leaving 11 bases between the germline ends. Supplemented by reference TRBV28 and TRBJ1-1, the full variable domain reads DVKVTQSSRYLVKRTGEKVFLECVQDMDHENMFWYRQDPGLGLRLIYFSYDVKMKEKGDIPEGYSVSREKKERFSLILESASTNQTSMYLCASGQTFTEAFFGQGTRLTVV.

This clone was found a few times. The V gene is TRBV19, the J gene TRBJ2-7; TRBD2 agrees at 7 bases. V shed 5 bases and J 2 bases; nucleotides not matched to a gene: 6. This CDR3 is 14 amino acids long. In germline, CDR1 is LNHDA, CDR2 SQIVND (reference sequence). The CDR3 sequence: CASSPSGGPYEQYV. As DNA, the CDR3 is TGTGCCAGTAGTCCCTCGGGGGGACCCTACGAGCAGTACGTC.

The rearrangement uses TRBV5-6 and TRBJ1-2, with TRBD1 identical over 7 bases. V was clipped by 3 bases and J by 8 bases; unmatched bases: 4. Germline V gene sequence: CDR1 SGHDT, CDR2 YYEEEE. This CDR3 comprises 12 residues. The CDR3 here is CASSSHRGGYTF. In DNA form, the CDR3 reads TGTGCCAGCAGCTCTCACAGGGGCGGCTACACCTTC.